A single sample gave rise to the 14 T cell receptor beta chains below, sequenced in a study of a mutant IDH1 vaccine in newly diagnosed glioma. No antigens are known for them. Time point meaning: week 11, during vaccination. Each dose delivered 300 ug of mutant IDH1 20-mer peptide subcutaneously with imiquimod. Generated by immunoSEQ multiplex PCR, the TCRdb table keeps only in-frame clones and is missing some. The table shows around 20,000 clones, with approximately 89% occurring only once. Source: PBMCs, taken from a glioma patient whose treatment included an IDH1 peptide vaccine. These receptors were taken from a woman between 35 and 50 years old with glioma.

V and J are TRBV10-3 and TRBJ2-7, with 12 bases lining up with TRBD2. Germline V gene data show CDR1 as ENHRY and CDR2 as SYGVKD. V was clipped by 3 bases and J by 3 bases; unmatched bases: 3. The CDR3 runs to 15 residues. CDR3 nucleotide sequence: TGTGCCATCAGTGACACTAGCGGGGGGATCTACGAGCAGTACTTC. As protein: CAISDTSGGIYEQYF.

The chain couples TRBV4-1 to TRBJ1-5; D gene uncertain. The V and J ends lost 4 bases and 0 bases respectively, with 7 bases between them. The CDR3 covers 14 residues. The germline gives CDR1 MGHRA, CDR2 YSYEKL. This CDR3 is CASSLYLSNQPQHF. The CDR3 DNA reads TGCGCCAGCAGCCTATATCTTAGCAATCAGCCCCAGCATTTT.

The chain carries TRBV10-3 and TRBJ2-2; tentatively, D is TRBD1 (5 bases). The CDR3 covers 13 residues. CDR1 ENHRY and CDR2 SYGVKD come from the germline V gene. The V gene lost 7 bases and the J gene lost 7 bases, with 13 bases spanning the gap. The DNA of the CDR3 is TGTGCCATCAAAAGAAGGGGTGTCGGGGAGCTGTTTTTT. This translates into CAIKRRGVGELFF.

The chain carries TRBV19 and TRBJ2-3, with no clear D. The germline V gene has CDR1 LNHDA and CDR2 SQIVND (reference sequence). This CDR3 region has 12 residues. Trimming removed 6 bases from V and 6 bases from J, with 10 bases in between. The CDR3 DNA sequence: TGTGCCAGTAGACTATCGGGCGATACGCAGTATTTT. It encodes CASRLSGDTQYF.

The chain has TRBV14 and TRBJ1-3; D not resolved. The CDR3 is made up of 15 amino acids. Germline values: CDR1 SGHDN, CDR2 FVKESK. V shed 0 bases and J shed 0 bases, with 6 bases lying between them. The CDR3 nucleotides read TGTGCCAGCAGCCAAGATCGGATCTCTGGAAACACCATATATTTT. This codes for CASSQDRISGNTIYF.

CDR3 residues: CASSPTGGGLFF. CDR3 DNA: TGTGCCAGCAGTCCCACCGGGGGAGGGCTGTTTTTT. The chain links TRBV27 to TRBJ1-4; D perhaps matches TRBD1 (5 bases). The germline V and J ends were trimmed by 5 bases and 14 bases, with 15 bases remaining between them. The germline V gene has CDR1 MNHEY and CDR2 SMNVEV (reference sequence). This CDR3 region has 12 residues. Supplemented by reference TRBV27 and TRBJ1-4, the full variable domain reads EAQVTQNPRYLITVTGKKLTVTCSQNMNHEYMSWYRQDPGLGLRQIYYSMNVEVTDKGDVPEGYKVSRKEKRNFPLILESPSPNQTSLYFCASSPTGGGLFFGSGTQLSVL.

The chain carries TRBV6-5 and TRBJ1-1; maybe TRBD1 (5 bases). The germline V and J ends were trimmed by 2 bases and 1 base, with 11 bases remaining between them. CDR1 and CDR2 from the germline V gene are MNHEY and SVGAGI. The CDR3 totals 15 residues. CDR3 DNA: TGTGCCAGCAGTTACCAATCCACAGGGAACACTGAAGCTTTCTTT. Translated, it gives CASSYQSTGNTEAFF.

The chain links TRBV5-1 to TRBJ1-1; D might be TRBD1 (6 bases). Between the trimmed V and J ends, which lost 4 bases and 4 bases, there was a span of 17 bases. In germline, CDR1 is SGHRS, CDR2 YFSETQ. The CDR3 sequence is 15 residues long. The chain's CDR3 is CASSRVGRGLTEAFF. CDR3 DNA: TGCGCCAGCAGCCGGGTAGGCAGGGGACTCACTGAAGCTTTCTTT. Together with reference TRBV5-1 and TRBJ1-1, the CDR3 gives the full variable domain: KAGVTQTPRYLIKTRGQQVTLSCSPISGHRSVSWYQQTPGQGLQFLFEYFSETQRNKGNFPGRFSGRQFSNSRSEMNVSTLELGDSALYLCASSRVGRGLTEAFFGQGTRLTVV.

V gene TRBV2 combines with J gene TRBJ1-1; D unclear. The CDR3 loop spans 13 amino acids. Between the trimmed V and J ends, which lost 4 bases and 2 bases, there was a span of 8 bases. From germline, CDR1 is SNHLY and CDR2 FYNNEI. The chain's CDR3 is CASSARANTEAFF. Written as DNA, the CDR3 is TGTGCCAGCAGTGCGCGGGCTAACACTGAAGCTTTCTTT.

V and J are TRBV6-5 and TRBJ1-2, with D maybe TRBD1 (5 bases). Trimming took 1 base from V and 8 from J, leaving 11 bases between them. Germline V lookup: CDR1 MNHEY, CDR2 SVGAGI. This CDR3 region has 13 residues. The CDR3 region is CASSYFPGEGYTF. The CDR3 region has the DNA TGTGCCAGCAGTTACTTCCCGGGGGAAGGCTACACCTTC.

This sequence joins TRBV7-2 and TRBJ2-5; TRBD1 might be the D (6 bases). The CDR3 is made up of 15 amino acids. Germline V gene lookup returns CDR1 SGHTA and CDR2 FQGNSA. V was trimmed by 3 bases and J by 0 bases, leaving 11 bases between them. The CDR3 DNA reads TGTGCCAGCAGCTTTATGGACAGTTACCAAGAGACCCAGTACTTC. This sequence encodes CASSFMDSYQETQYF.

This rearrangement joins TRBV5-1 to TRBJ2-5; 12 positions agree with TRBD1. This CDR3 comprises 14 residues. From germline, CDR1 is SGHRS and CDR2 YFSETQ. V lost 3 bases and J lost 5; bases outside the gene matches: 2. CDR3 in DNA: TGCGCCAGCAGCTCCGGGACAGGGGGCGAGACCCAGTACTTC. Its translation is CASSSGTGGETQYF.

The J gene is TRBJ1-4, the V gene TRBV18, with D unresolved. The CDR3 contains 14 residues. Germline V gives CDR1 KGHSH, CDR2 LQKENI. V shed 4 bases and J shed 7 bases, with 13 bases lying between them. DNA for the CDR3: TGTGCCAGCTCACGAGGGAATGGAGGTGAAAAACTGTTTTTT. It translates to CASSRGNGGEKLFF.

The chain links TRBV18 to TRBJ1-5, with no clear D. V was shortened by 5 bases and J by 3 bases, with 14 bases between the two germline ends. Per the germline V gene, CDR1 is KGHSH and CDR2 is LQKENI. The CDR3 runs 15 residues. CDR3 protein: CASSSRRFDNQPQHF. The CDR3 DNA reads TGTGCCAGCTCATCTCGCAGGTTCGACAATCAGCCCCAGCATTTT.